What follows describes a single T cell receptor (beta chain). This entry belongs to a study of T cells of healthy individuals. Per the germline V gene, CDR1 is KGHDR and CDR2 is SFDVKD. V shed 9 bases, J shed 4 bases, and the junction held 15 bases outside the gene matches. This CDR3 spans 16 amino acids. TCRdb called the 5' RACE reads again in MiXCR, with one record for every CDR3 protein. The sample yields 90,000 to 100,000 distinct CDR3 sequences, 17% seen once. The origin of this receptor is a human donor in good health. J is TRBJ2-3 and V is TRBV24-1; 7 bases are shared with TRBD1. CDR3 nucleotides: TGTGCCACCGGGGGTACCGGAAGGGGGCTTTCAGATACGCAGTATTTT. Encoded protein: CATGGTGRGLSDTQYF.